Listed below are T cell receptor beta chains from one sample, sequenced in a study of T cell repertoires in aging, cancer and after chemotherapy. Using its own MiXCR run on the multiplex PCR reads, TCRdb lists one record per CDR3 protein. Of about 1,200 distinct CDR3 sequences listed, more than 20% are singletons. Specimen: blood. The receptors were gathered from a human donor with a solid tumor. CDR3s include the opening cysteine and the closing phenylalanine or tryptophan. Fields, in order: J gene, V gene, D gene, clone size, CDR3 protein, CDR3 DNA. D genes are given only for firm matches. Size is stated for part of the rows, as once, few or many counts, or as a class when the clone is expanded.

j_call: TRBJ1-2
v_call: TRBV19
d_call: .
clone_size: medium-sized
cdr3_aa: CASSIRRRNRLAGYTF
cdr3_nt: TGTGCCAGTAGTATTAGGAGGCGGAACAGGTTGGCCGGCTACACCTTC

j_call: TRBJ1-5
v_call: TRBV6-1
d_call: .
clone_size: .
cdr3_aa: CASSPGRGNQPQHF
cdr3_nt: TGTGCCAGCAGTCCTGGACGGGGCAATCAGCCCCAGCATTTT

j_call: TRBJ2-3
v_call: TRBV19
d_call: .
clone_size: .
cdr3_aa: CASSGQSTDTQYF
cdr3_nt: TGTGCCAGTAGTGGGCAGAGCACAGATACGCAGTATTTT

j_call: TRBJ2-7
v_call: TRBV7-6
d_call: .
clone_size: large
cdr3_aa: CASSLDFMYEQYF
cdr3_nt: TGTGCCAGCAGCCTTGACTTTATGTACGAGCAGTACTTC

j_call: TRBJ2-3
v_call: TRBV29-1
d_call: TRBD2
clone_size: .
cdr3_aa: CSVEVPTSGPSTDTQYF
cdr3_nt: TGCAGCGTTGAAGTGCCGACTAGCGGACCTAGCACAGATACGCAGTATTTT

j_call: TRBJ1-4
v_call: TRBV5-1
d_call: .
clone_size: .
cdr3_aa: CASSSGDFGEKLFF
cdr3_nt: TGCGCCAGCAGCTCGGGGGACTTCGGAGAAAAACTGTTTTTT

j_call: TRBJ2-7
v_call: TRBV5-1
d_call: .
clone_size: few
cdr3_aa: CASSPPGDEQYF
cdr3_nt: TGCGCCAGCAGCCCACCAGGGGACGAGCAGTACTTC

j_call: TRBJ2-3
v_call: TRBV6-5
d_call: .
clone_size: large
cdr3_aa: CASSPGGTDTQYF
cdr3_nt: TGTGCCAGCAGTCCCGGAGGGACAGATACGCAGTATTTT

j_call: TRBJ2-5
v_call: TRBV7-2
d_call: .
clone_size: medium-sized
cdr3_aa: CASSLSNGAETQYF
cdr3_nt: TGTGCCAGCAGCTTATCAAACGGGGCAGAGACCCAGTACTTC

j_call: TRBJ1-6
v_call: TRBV15
d_call: .
clone_size: medium-sized
cdr3_aa: CATSARRNNSPLHF
cdr3_nt: TGTGCCACCAGCGCCCGACGGAATAATTCACCCCTCCACTTT

j_call: TRBJ2-5
v_call: TRBV11-2
d_call: .
clone_size: .
cdr3_aa: CASSLVGGETRLFQETQYF
cdr3_nt: TGTGCCAGCAGCTTGGTTGGAGGGGAGACTAGACTCTTTCAAGAGACCCAGTACTTC

j_call: TRBJ1-2
v_call: TRBV14
d_call: .
clone_size: large
cdr3_aa: CASSQIGGYTF
cdr3_nt: TGTGCCAGCAGCCAAATTGGCGGCTACACCTTC

j_call: TRBJ2-1
v_call: TRBV7-2
d_call: TRBD2
clone_size: large
cdr3_aa: CASSSSGTFNEQFF
cdr3_nt: TGTGCCAGCAGCAGTAGCGGGACGTTTAATGAGCAGTTCTTC

j_call: TRBJ2-6
v_call: TRBV19
d_call: .
clone_size: large
cdr3_aa: CASWMPGANVLTF
cdr3_nt: TGTGCCAGTTGGATGCCTGGGGCCAACGTCCTGACTTTC

j_call: TRBJ2-3
v_call: TRBV7-9
d_call: TRBD1
clone_size: large
cdr3_aa: CASSPRGPDTQYF
cdr3_nt: TGTGCCAGCAGCCCGAGGGGGCCAGATACGCAGTATTTT

j_call: TRBJ1-2
v_call: TRBV7-9
d_call: TRBD1
clone_size: large
cdr3_aa: CASSLSGTELGYTF
cdr3_nt: TGTGCCAGCAGCTTGTCCGGGACAGAGTTGGGCTACACCTTC

j_call: TRBJ1-3
v_call: TRBV29-1
d_call: TRBD1
clone_size: large
cdr3_aa: CSAQGASGNTIYF
cdr3_nt: TGCAGCGCACAGGGGGCCTCTGGAAACACCATATATTTT

j_call: TRBJ1-3
v_call: TRBV28
d_call: .
clone_size: few
cdr3_aa: CASSLQAFSGNTIYF
cdr3_nt: TGTGCCAGCAGTTTGCAGGCGTTCTCTGGAAACACCATATATTTT

j_call: TRBJ2-2
v_call: TRBV30
d_call: .
clone_size: few
cdr3_aa: CAQPGGAAGTGELFF
cdr3_nt: TGTGCCCAACCAGGGGGGGCCGCGGGTACCGGGGAGCTGTTTTTT

j_call: TRBJ1-6
v_call: TRBV5-5
d_call: .
clone_size: large
cdr3_aa: CASSLEQTNSPLHF
cdr3_nt: TGTGCCAGCAGCTTGGAGCAGACTAATTCACCCCTCCACTTT

j_call: TRBJ2-1
v_call: TRBV7-2
d_call: .
clone_size: hyperexpanded
cdr3_aa: CASSLQGGGAYNEQFF
cdr3_nt: TGTGCCAGCAGCTTACAAGGTGGCGGGGCGTACAATGAGCAGTTCTTC

j_call: TRBJ1-4
v_call: TRBV6-4
d_call: TRBD1
clone_size: .
cdr3_aa: CASSDSTGGVEKLFF
cdr3_nt: TGTGCCAGCAGTGACTCGACAGGGGGCGTTGAAAAACTGTTTTTT

j_call: TRBJ2-1
v_call: TRBV29-1
d_call: .
clone_size: large
cdr3_aa: CSGVYNEQFF
cdr3_nt: TGCAGCGGAGTTTACAATGAGCAGTTCTTC

j_call: TRBJ1-6
v_call: TRBV7-9
d_call: .
clone_size: .
cdr3_aa: CASKLGGGINSPLHF
cdr3_nt: TGTGCCAGCAAACTCGGGGGAGGGATTAATTCACCCCTCCACTTT

j_call: TRBJ1-2
v_call: TRBV6-6
d_call: .
clone_size: medium-sized
cdr3_aa: CASSYEDRYILF
cdr3_nt: TGTGCCAGCAGTTACGAGGACCGTTACATACTGTTC

j_call: TRBJ1-2
v_call: TRBV7-9
d_call: TRBD1
clone_size: .
cdr3_aa: CASSAAGTGGYGYTF
cdr3_nt: TGTGCCAGCAGCGCGGCCGGGACAGGGGGCTATGGCTACACCTTC

j_call: TRBJ2-3
v_call: TRBV9
d_call: .
clone_size: .
cdr3_aa: CASSVGAGLTDTQYF
cdr3_nt: TGTGCCAGCAGCGTAGGGGCAGGACTTACAGATACGCAGTATTTT

j_call: TRBJ2-1
v_call: TRBV4-2
d_call: TRBD2
clone_size: .
cdr3_aa: CASSHSRTGGDYNEQFF
cdr3_nt: TGTGCCAGCAGCCACTCCCGGACGGGGGGGGACTACAATGAGCAGTTCTTC

j_call: TRBJ1-3
v_call: TRBV19
d_call: .
clone_size: large
cdr3_aa: CASKGLKDSGNTIYF
cdr3_nt: TGTGCCAGCAAGGGACTGAAGGACTCTGGAAACACCATATATTTT

j_call: TRBJ1-2
v_call: TRBV7-6
d_call: .
clone_size: large
cdr3_aa: CASSLGTGKSYGYTF
cdr3_nt: TGTGCCAGCAGCTTAGGAACAGGGAAGTCCTATGGCTACACCTTC

j_call: TRBJ2-2
v_call: TRBV25-1
d_call: .
clone_size: .
cdr3_aa: CASSEYRGTDANTGELFF
cdr3_nt: TGTGCCAGCAGTGAATATAGGGGGACCGATGCGAACACCGGGGAGCTGTTTTTT

j_call: TRBJ1-2
v_call: TRBV12-3/TRBV12-4
d_call: .
clone_size: .
cdr3_aa: CASSFSRDSGYTF
cdr3_nt: TGTGCCAGCAGTTTTTCACGGGATAGTGGCTACACCTTC

j_call: TRBJ2-5
v_call: TRBV30
d_call: .
clone_size: .
cdr3_aa: CAWSVGPVAQETQYF
cdr3_nt: TGTGCCTGGAGTGTAGGCCCGGTAGCGCAAGAGACCCAGTACTTC

j_call: TRBJ1-1
v_call: TRBV7-9
d_call: .
clone_size: once
cdr3_aa: CASSLRRGGGGEAFF
cdr3_nt: TGTGCCAGCAGCCTCCGTAGGGGGGGGGGGGGTGAAGCTTTCTTT

j_call: TRBJ2-1
v_call: TRBV7-2
d_call: .
clone_size: large
cdr3_aa: CASSLGGQVEFF
cdr3_nt: TGTGCCAGCAGCTTAGGGGGTCAAGTCGAGTTCTTC

j_call: TRBJ2-7
v_call: TRBV6-5
d_call: .
clone_size: large
cdr3_aa: CASTPGQGTYEQYF
cdr3_nt: TGTGCCAGCACCCCGGGACAAGGGACCTACGAGCAGTACTTC

j_call: TRBJ1-5
v_call: TRBV6-6
d_call: .
clone_size: large
cdr3_aa: CASSYTGANQPQHF
cdr3_nt: TGTGCCAGCAGTTACACCGGGGCCAATCAGCCCCAGCATTTT

j_call: TRBJ2-2
v_call: TRBV19
d_call: TRBD1
clone_size: medium-sized
cdr3_aa: CASSISGTGGYPGELFF
cdr3_nt: TGTGCCAGTAGTATATCGGGGACAGGGGGTTATCCCGGGGAGCTGTTTTTT

j_call: TRBJ2-3
v_call: TRBV28
d_call: .
clone_size: .
cdr3_aa: CASADSTDTQYF
cdr3_nt: TGTGCCAGCGCCGATAGCACAGATACGCAGTATTTT

j_call: TRBJ2-5
v_call: TRBV5-1
d_call: .
clone_size: .
cdr3_aa: CASRQDQETQYF
cdr3_nt: TGCGCCAGCCGACAGGACCAAGAGACCCAGTACTTC

j_call: TRBJ2-1
v_call: TRBV7-9
d_call: .
clone_size: medium-sized
cdr3_aa: CASSFPLSYNEQFF
cdr3_nt: TGTGCCAGCAGCTTTCCTCTCTCCTACAATGAGCAGTTCTTC

j_call: TRBJ2-2
v_call: TRBV20-1
d_call: .
clone_size: few
cdr3_aa: CSARDRWSALGSGGELFF
cdr3_nt: TGCAGTGCTAGAGATAGGTGGTCAGCTTTGGGCTCAGGCGGGGAGCTGTTTTTT

j_call: TRBJ2-1
v_call: TRBV20-1
d_call: TRBD2
clone_size: few
cdr3_aa: CSAREHGTSGRAPYNEQFF
cdr3_nt: TGCAGTGCTAGAGAACACGGGACTAGCGGGAGGGCCCCCTACAATGAGCAGTTCTTC

j_call: TRBJ2-1
v_call: TRBV19
d_call: TRBD1
clone_size: .
cdr3_aa: CASSGQEWGEQFF
cdr3_nt: TGTGCCAGTAGTGGACAGGAATGGGGTGAGCAGTTCTTC

j_call: TRBJ1-5
v_call: TRBV6-1
d_call: TRBD1
clone_size: .
cdr3_aa: CASSPRGQSSNQPQHF
cdr3_nt: TGTGCCAGCTCACCACGGGGACAGAGTAGCAATCAGCCCCAGCATTTT

j_call: TRBJ1-2
v_call: TRBV30
d_call: TRBD1
clone_size: large
cdr3_aa: CAWSVQGRGPTHYGYTF
cdr3_nt: TGTGCCTGGAGTGTACAGGGCAGGGGGCCTACTCACTATGGCTACACCTTC

j_call: TRBJ2-5
v_call: TRBV19
d_call: .
clone_size: few
cdr3_aa: CASSQWQGQETQYF
cdr3_nt: TGTGCCAGTTCCCAGTGGCAGGGCCAAGAGACCCAGTACTTC

j_call: TRBJ2-5
v_call: TRBV7-9
d_call: .
clone_size: .
cdr3_aa: CASSPKNGGEETQYF
cdr3_nt: TGTGCCAGCAGCCCAAAAAACGGGGGCGAAGAGACCCAGTACTTC

j_call: TRBJ2-5
v_call: TRBV18
d_call: .
clone_size: .
cdr3_aa: CASSPRQQETQYF
cdr3_nt: TGTGCCAGCTCACCACGACAGCAAGAGACCCAGTACTTC

j_call: TRBJ2-7
v_call: TRBV20-1
d_call: .
clone_size: few
cdr3_aa: CSFLQGDEQYF
cdr3_nt: TGCAGTTTTCTACAGGGAGACGAGCAGTACTTC

j_call: TRBJ1-2
v_call: TRBV6-6
d_call: .
clone_size: large
cdr3_aa: CASSRTGYGYTF
cdr3_nt: TGTGCCAGCAGTCGGACGGGCTATGGCTACACCTTC

j_call: TRBJ1-2
v_call: TRBV19
d_call: .
clone_size: large
cdr3_aa: CASSIRVNYGYTF
cdr3_nt: TGTGCCAGTAGTATCAGGGTTAACTATGGCTACACCTTC